A selection of T cell receptor beta chains follows, all from one sample in a study of T cell changes during pregnancy in multiple sclerosis. The table came from immunoSEQ multiplex PCR; TCRdb's copy has only in-frame clones and leaves some out. The data show about 87,000 clones, with 80% to 95% seen just once and roughly 1.4% held by the top ten. Sequencing was performed on peripheral blood, taken in the third trimester of pregnancy. The receptors were sampled from a female donor in good health, enrolled as a control in a pregnancy study. The CDR3 runs from the conserved cysteine through the conserved F or W. Each record gives: V gene, J gene, D gene, CDR3 length, clone size, CDR3 protein, CDR3 DNA. A D gene is named only where the DNA matches it firmly. Where a row states a size, it is once, few, many or the class of an expanded clone; other rows omit it.

V: TRBV7-9; J: TRBJ1-1; D: -; length: 14; size: -; CDR3: CASSLQGSNTEAFF; DNA: TGTGCCAGCAGCTTACAGGGGTCGAACACTGAAGCTTTCTTT
V: TRBV9; J: TRBJ2-1; D: -; length: 14; size: -; CDR3: CASSTIPATGAQFF; DNA: TGTGCCAGCAGCACCATTCCCGCGACTGGCGCGCAGTTCTTC
V: TRBV6-5; J: TRBJ2-3; D: -; length: 14; size: -; CDR3: CASSYRGLTDTQYF; DNA: TGTGCCAGCAGTTACAGGGGACTCACAGATACGCAGTATTTT
V: TRBV2; J: TRBJ1-4; D: TRBD1; length: 19; size: -; CDR3: CASSEGTGGGPRGNEKLFF; DNA: TGTGCCAGCAGTGAGGGCACAGGGGGCGGACCCAGGGGCAATGAAAAACTGTTTTTT
V: TRBV7-7; J: TRBJ2-2; D: -; length: 17; size: -; CDR3: CASSPDIRGSDTGELFF; DNA: TGTGCTAGCAGCCCGGATATCAGGGGATCTGACACCGGGGAGCTGTTTTTT
V: TRBV28; J: TRBJ2-7; D: -; length: 14; size: -; CDR3: CASSEVGGKYEQYF; DNA: TGTGCCAGCAGTGAGGTCGGCGGGAAGTACGAGCAGTACTTC
V: TRBV19; J: TRBJ1-2; D: TRBD1; length: 15; size: many; CDR3: CASSANRGPNYGYTF; DNA: TGTGCCAGTAGTGCCAACAGGGGCCCTAACTATGGCTACACCTTC
V: TRBV28; J: TRBJ2-7; D: -; length: 12; size: -; CDR3: CASSPEGDEQYF; DNA: TGTGCCAGCAGCCCTGAAGGGGACGAGCAGTACTTC
V: TRBV15; J: TRBJ1-3; D: -; length: 16; size: -; CDR3: CATRTQGRYSGNTIYF; DNA: TGTGCCACCCGAACGCAGGGGCGATACTCTGGAAACACCATATATTTT
V: TRBV27; J: TRBJ2-1; D: -; length: 14; size: -; CDR3: CATRTSGRYNEQFF; DNA: TGTGCCACCAGGACGAGTGGGAGATACAATGAGCAGTTCTTC
V: TRBV19; J: TRBJ2-1; D: TRBD2; length: 19; size: -; CDR3: CASITTRSLLAELYNEQFF; DNA: TGTGCCAGTATCACGACCCGATCCTTACTAGCGGAGCTTTACAATGAGCAGTTCTTC
V: TRBV28; J: TRBJ2-7; D: TRBD2; length: 17; size: -; CDR3: CASSLRPGTSGIYEQYF; DNA: TGTGCCAGCAGTTTACGCCCCGGGACTAGCGGCATCTACGAGCAGTACTTC
V: TRBV2; J: TRBJ2-1; D: TRBD2; length: 15; size: -; CDR3: CASRRASGSHNEQFF; DNA: TGTGCCAGCAGGAGGGCTAGCGGGAGTCACAATGAGCAGTTCTTC
V: TRBV2; J: TRBJ2-2; D: -; length: 15; size: -; CDR3: CASTRTGRNTGELFF; DNA: TGTGCCAGCACACGGACGGGGAGGAACACCGGGGAGCTGTTTTTT
V: TRBV7-8; J: TRBJ1-1; D: TRBD1; length: 15; size: -; CDR3: CASSFRTGGEGEAFF; DNA: TGTGCCAGCAGCTTCCGGACAGGGGGCGAAGGTGAAGCTTTCTTT
V: TRBV7-9; J: TRBJ1-4; D: -; length: 14; size: -; CDR3: CASGTGTTNEKLFF; DNA: TGTGCCAGCGGCACAGGGACAACTAATGAAAAACTGTTTTTT
V: TRBV19; J: TRBJ2-5; D: TRBD2; length: 15; size: once; CDR3: CASRELAGAPETQYF; DNA: TGTGCCAGTAGAGAACTAGCGGGAGCTCCAGAGACCCAGTACTTC
V: TRBV15; J: TRBJ2-5; D: TRBD2; length: 16; size: -; CDR3: CATSRVGSGKAETQYF; DNA: TGTGCCACCAGCAGAGTTGGGAGCGGGAAAGCGGAGACCCAGTACTTC
V: TRBV6-5; J: TRBJ2-7; D: TRBD1; length: 15; size: -; CDR3: CASSYSGTGNGEQYF; DNA: TGTGCCAGCAGTTACTCCGGGACAGGCAACGGCGAGCAGTACTTC
V: TRBV30; J: TRBJ2-1; D: TRBD1; length: 14; size: -; CDR3: CAWSKQGFTDEQFF; DNA: TGTGCCTGGAGTAAACAGGGGTTTACAGATGAGCAGTTCTTC
V: TRBV18; J: TRBJ2-5; D: TRBD1; length: 13; size: -; CDR3: CASSPGQLETQYF; DNA: TGTGCCAGCTCACCGGGACAGTTGGAGACCCAGTACTTC
V: TRBV27; J: TRBJ1-1; D: TRBD1; length: 13; size: -; CDR3: CASRRRGPTEAFF; DNA: TGTGCCAGCAGGCGCAGGGGGCCGACTGAAGCTTTCTTT
V: TRBV19; J: TRBJ2-1; D: TRBD2; length: 15; size: -; CDR3: CASSTGEGLWDEQFF; DNA: TGTGCCAGTAGTACGGGGGAGGGCCTGTGGGATGAGCAGTTCTTC
V: TRBV11-2; J: TRBJ2-5; D: -; length: 15; size: -; CDR3: CASSLTQGYQETQYF; DNA: TGTGCCAGCAGCCTCACCCAGGGGTACCAAGAGACCCAGTACTTC
V: TRBV7-9; J: TRBJ2-3; D: -; length: 13; size: -; CDR3: CASEDIDTDTQYF; DNA: TGTGCCAGCGAGGACATAGACACAGATACGCAGTATTTT
V: TRBV28; J: TRBJ2-1; D: -; length: 11; size: -; CDR3: CASSFSDTEFF; DNA: TGTGCCAGCAGTTTCAGCGATACGGAGTTCTTC
V: TRBV5-1; J: TRBJ2-2; D: TRBD2; length: 14; size: -; CDR3: CASSSEPSGRELFF; DNA: TGCGCCAGCAGCTCCGAACCTAGCGGGAGGGAGCTGTTTTTT
V: TRBV4-2; J: TRBJ2-1; D: TRBD1; length: 14; size: -; CDR3: CASIDRDRGGEQFF; DNA: TGTGCCAGCATCGACCGGGACAGGGGAGGTGAGCAGTTCTTC
V: TRBV6-1; J: TRBJ1-5; D: -; length: 14; size: few; CDR3: CASSRTENDQPQHF; DNA: TGTGCCAGCAGTCGGACAGAAAATGATCAGCCCCAGCATTTT
V: TRBV4-1; J: TRBJ2-2; D: -; length: 18; size: once; CDR3: CASSQSSQGLLKAGELFF; DNA: TGCGCCAGCAGCCAATCGTCCCAGGGCCTCTTGAAAGCCGGGGAGCTGTTTTTT
V: TRBV6-1; J: TRBJ2-5; D: TRBD1; length: 15; size: -; CDR3: CASSVDRAGQETQYF; DNA: TGTGCCAGTTCGGTGGACAGGGCAGGCCAAGAGACCCAGTACTTC
V: TRBV2; J: TRBJ2-5; D: TRBD1; length: 15; size: once; CDR3: CASKGQGAPQETQYF; DNA: TGTGCCAGCAAGGGGCAGGGGGCTCCCCAAGAGACCCAGTACTTC
V: TRBV28; J: TRBJ1-2; D: -; length: 13; size: few; CDR3: CASGNWGLYGYTF; DNA: TGTGCCAGCGGAAACTGGGGGCTCTATGGCTACACCTTC
V: TRBV7-2; J: TRBJ2-3; D: -; length: 15; size: -; CDR3: CASSHREEGTDTQYF; DNA: TGTGCCAGCAGTCACAGGGAAGAGGGCACAGATACGCAGTATTTT
V: TRBV28; J: TRBJ2-7; D: -; length: 13; size: -; CDR3: CASSTLGGYEQYF; DNA: TGTGCCAGCAGTACTCTGGGCGGGTACGAGCAATACTTC
V: TRBV27; J: TRBJ2-7; D: -; length: 14; size: -; CDR3: CASSPGTGGREQYF; DNA: TGTGCCAGCAGTCCCGGGACTGGAGGCCGCGAGCAGTACTTC
V: TRBV5-1; J: TRBJ2-3; D: TRBD2; length: 19; size: -; CDR3: CASRQYRLREPAGADTQYF; DNA: TGCGCCAGCAGGCAATACAGACTCAGGGAGCCCGCGGGAGCAGATACGCAGTATTTT
V: TRBV7-9; J: TRBJ2-1; D: TRBD2; length: 16; size: -; CDR3: CASSDIAGWERNEQFF; DNA: TGTGCCAGCAGCGATATAGCGGGATGGGAGAGGAATGAGCAGTTCTTC
V: TRBV27; J: TRBJ2-5; D: -; length: 15; size: -; CDR3: CASSLSSKASETQYF; DNA: TGTGCCAGCAGTTTATCCTCCAAAGCTTCGGAGACCCAGTACTTC
V: TRBV27; J: TRBJ1-2; D: TRBD1; length: 16; size: few; CDR3: CASSLSMGQGSYGYTF; DNA: TGTGCCAGCAGTTTATCGATGGGACAGGGTAGCTATGGCTACACCTTC
V: TRBV19; J: TRBJ2-1; D: TRBD2; length: 15; size: -; CDR3: CASSSGRGSYNEQFF; DNA: TGTGCCAGTAGTAGCGGGAGAGGATCCTACAATGAGCAGTTCTTC
V: TRBV4-1; J: TRBJ1-4; D: -; length: 12; size: -; CDR3: CASSQPQGRAFF; DNA: TGCGCCAGCAGCCAACCCCAGGGGAGAGCGTTTTTT
V: TRBV2; J: TRBJ1-5; D: TRBD1; length: 15; size: once; CDR3: CASRAPGQGAQPQHF; DNA: TGTGCCAGCAGAGCCCCGGGACAGGGGGCGCAGCCCCAGCATTTT
V: TRBV2; J: TRBJ2-3; D: TRBD2; length: 17; size: once; CDR3: CASSERREVRGTDTQYF; DNA: TGTGCCAGCAGTGAAAGGCGGGAGGTGAGGGGCACAGATACGCAGTATTTT
V: TRBV13; J: TRBJ2-4; D: -; length: 18; size: -; CDR3: CASSYSGETGLAKNIQYF; DNA: TGTGCCAGCAGTTATAGTGGGGAGACAGGATTAGCCAAAAACATTCAGTACTTC
V: TRBV6-1; J: TRBJ1-2; D: TRBD1; length: 13; size: -; CDR3: CASSLGTADGYTF; DNA: TGTGCCAGCAGCCTCGGGACAGCGGATGGCTACACCTTC
V: TRBV20-1; J: TRBJ2-1; D: -; length: 11; size: -; CDR3: CSASQGNEQFF; DNA: TGCAGTGCTAGCCAGGGGAATGAGCAGTTCTTC
V: TRBV28; J: TRBJ2-1; D: -; length: 17; size: -; CDR3: CASSTPSSGTLYNEQFF; DNA: TGTGCCAGCAGTACCCCTTCGTCCGGGACACTCTACAATGAGCAGTTCTTC
V: TRBV5-1; J: TRBJ2-1; D: TRBD2; length: 15; size: -; CDR3: CASSLAAGGPKEQFF; DNA: TGCGCCAGCAGCTTGGCGGCGGGAGGGCCCAAGGAGCAGTTCTTC
V: TRBV28; J: TRBJ2-7; D: -; length: 16; size: -; CDR3: CASSWRVGSPAYEQYF; DNA: TGTGCCAGCAGTTGGCGGGTTGGTTCGCCTGCCTACGAGCAGTACTTC
V: TRBV7-8; J: TRBJ2-7; D: TRBD2; length: 15; size: -; CDR3: CASSITTSGTYEQYF; DNA: TGTGCCAGCAGTATTACGACTAGCGGTACCTACGAGCAGTACTTC
V: TRBV2; J: TRBJ2-7; D: -; length: 13; size: once; CDR3: CASSSGGPYEQYF; DNA: TGTGCCAGCAGCTCCGGGGGACCCTACGAGCAGTACTTC
V: TRBV27; J: TRBJ2-4; D: -; length: 14; size: -; CDR3: CASSFGQTQNIQYF; DNA: TGTGCCAGCAGTTTTGGACAGACCCAAAACATTCAGTACTTC
V: TRBV5-4; J: TRBJ1-2; D: TRBD1; length: 13; size: -; CDR3: CASSADRGYGYTF; DNA: TGTGCCAGCAGCGCGGACAGGGGATATGGCTACACCTTC
V: TRBV10-3; J: TRBJ1-5; D: -; length: 13; size: -; CDR3: CAISESRGQPQHF; DNA: TGTGCCATCAGTGAGTCGCGGGGTCAGCCCCAGCATTTT
V: TRBV6-5; J: TRBJ1-1; D: -; length: 13; size: -; CDR3: CASREWGDTEAFF; DNA: TGTGCCAGCAGAGAGTGGGGAGACACTGAAGCTTTCTTT
V: TRBV6-5; J: TRBJ2-1; D: -; length: 16; size: -; CDR3: CASSYRADISYNEQFF; DNA: TGTGCCAGCAGTTACCGAGCCGATATCTCCTACAATGAGCAGTTCTTC